Listed below are T cell receptor beta chains from one sample, sequenced in a study of T cell changes during pregnancy in multiple sclerosis. The repertoire was sequenced with immunoSEQ multiplex PCR; TCRdb's copy has only in-frame clones and lacks some. The data show 20,000 to 25,000 clones, with around nine tenths seen just once and roughly 6.9% held by the top ten. This specimen consisted of CD8+ T cells from peripheral blood mononuclear cells, obtained in the first trimester of pregnancy. The receptors stem from a female donor with multiple sclerosis, enrolled in a pregnancy study. Both conserved end residues are trimmed from each CDR3. D genes are given only for firm matches.

j_call v_call d_call cdr3_aa
TRBJ2-2 TRBV28 . ASSLPLDTGELF
TRBJ2-1 TRBV21-1 . ASSKVSTLAGGGKNEQF
TRBJ2-7 TRBV7-6 TRBD2 ASSLGTSDGEQY
TRBJ2-3 TRBV15 . ATSRDQGSTDTQY
TRBJ2-3 TRBV10-3 TRBD2 AISVGRMTSADTQY
TRBJ2-7 TRBV11-2 . ASSRAGSPEQY
TRBJ2-7 TRBV7-9 TRBD2 ASSARLAGVYEQY
TRBJ1-2 TRBV4-3 . ASSQDRGYSHDGYT
TRBJ1-2 TRBV13 TRBD1 ASSKGQGAMDGYT
TRBJ2-1 TRBV4-3 TRBD2 ASSQDPSGHFRSNEQF
TRBJ1-4 TRBV2 TRBD1 ASSAHRDRELGADEKLF
TRBJ1-2 TRBV9 TRBD1 ASQTGNYGYT
TRBJ2-2 TRBV5-1 . ASSLEGAGELF
TRBJ2-7 TRBV28 . ASSLFGRGLYQTDYEQY
TRBJ2-1 TRBV29-1 TRBD2 SVDGASGSHRYNEQF
TRBJ2-7 TRBV15 TRBD2 ATSRDPVTSGVGEQY
TRBJ1-5 TRBV4-1 . ARAGERGQPQH
TRBJ2-2 TRBV4-3 TRBD2 ASSQDLGGSTGELF
TRBJ1-5 TRBV19 TRBD1 ASSQTGASNQPQH
TRBJ2-3 TRBV4-1 . ASSHFTGYRTDTQY
TRBJ2-3 TRBV5-6 . ASSLGARGTDTQY
TRBJ2-2 TRBV6-5 TRBD1 ASSYRDRNTGELF
TRBJ2-2 TRBV7-9 . ASSFPRTAPNTGELF
TRBJ1-1 TRBV19 . ASKEDSRGNTEAF
TRBJ2-3 TRBV2 . ASRTPEDTQY
TRBJ2-5 TRBV27 TRBD1 ASSFLPGQGSETQY
TRBJ1-1 TRBV28 . ASSLGGWTEAF